This T cell receptor beta chain was sequenced for a study of T-cell memory formation after mild COVID-19. Broader study findings: Clones shrinking from day 15 to 85 showed even CD4/CD8 mixes; later expanders tilted CD4+. For contracting clones, CD4+ ones sat mainly in CM and EM, CD8+ in EMRA.

To note about this clonotype: Its antigen remains unknown.

V was cut by 0 bases and J by 2 bases, with 13 bases left in between. This CDR3 comprises 15 residues. CDR1 is DFQATT, CDR2 SNEGSKA, per germline (reference sequence). Using its own MiXCR run on the 5' RACE reads, TCRdb lists one record per CDR3 protein. The sample holds approximately 580,000 distinct CDR3 sequences, around 21% seen once. The receptor was isolated from an adult woman who had mild COVID-19 (a few samples of this study predate the infection). Cell type and time point are not known. Sequenced: PBMCs or a T cell subset sorted from them (not recorded which). V is TRBV20-1 and J is TRBJ2-5, with unresolved D. The CDR3 loop reads CSAREPRASQETQYF. The CDR3, as DNA: TGCAGTGCTAGAGAACCTAGGGCTTCTCAAGAGACCCAGTACTTC.